One sample yielded the 4 T cell receptor beta chains listed below, sequenced in a study of molecular identifiers for immune sequencing clone quantification. MiXCR, run by TCRdb on the PCR reads, gives a single entry per CDR3 protein. The repertoire has roughly 100,000 distinct CDR3 sequences, 30% to 35% of them found once; the top ten carry about a tenth. Sequencing was done on a sample of naive CD8+ T cells from blood, with Jurkat cell RNA spiked in. Subset in this sample: FACS-sorted CD8+CD4-CCR7+CD45RA+ naive T cells. These receptors were taken from a human donor in good health. Some libraries in this study had Jurkat cell RNA spiked in.

Only a few counts were recorded for this clonotype. The chain carries TRBV2 and TRBJ1-2; D remains unclear. The CDR3 totals 16 residues. CDR1 is SNHLY, CDR2 FYNNEI, per germline. V was pared by 7 bases and J by 1 base, with 19 bases between. The CDR3 DNA sequence: TGTGCCAGCATTACAGACCATAACCCGATTAACTATGGCTACACCTTC. It specifies CASITDHNPINYGYTF.

This clonotype appeared many times. The chain joins TRBV9 to TRBJ2-2; 7 bases agree with TRBD1. This CDR3 region has 15 residues. The V gene's germline CDR1 is SGDLS and CDR2 YYNGEE. V lost 3 bases to trimming and J lost 2 bases; unmatched junction nucleotides: 4. The DNA for the CDR3 is TGTGCCAGCAGCGGACGGGACAGCAACACCGGGGAGCTGTTTTTT. Translation: CASSGRDSNTGELFF.

This rearrangement joins TRBV28 to TRBJ2-7; D is ambiguous. The germline gives CDR1 MDHEN, CDR2 SYDVKM. CDR3 length equals 15 residues. V gave up 2 bases and J gave up 9 bases, with 20 bases separating them. For the CDR3, the DNA is TGTGCCAGCAGTTTAAGTCAGGAGATTATAGTAACGCAGTACTTC. Its translation is CASSLSQEIIVTQYF.

In its sample, this clonotype was seen many times. The chain uses TRBV7-2 and TRBJ2-4; D possibly uses TRBD1 or TRBD2 (6 bases each). V was clipped by 7 bases and J by 6 bases, with 10 bases between them. The V gene's germline CDR1 is SGHTA and CDR2 FQGNSA. This CDR3 spans 12 amino acids. DNA for the CDR3: TGTGCCAGCACGGGGGCCCCAAACATTCAGTACTTC. Translated, it gives CASTGAPNIQYF.